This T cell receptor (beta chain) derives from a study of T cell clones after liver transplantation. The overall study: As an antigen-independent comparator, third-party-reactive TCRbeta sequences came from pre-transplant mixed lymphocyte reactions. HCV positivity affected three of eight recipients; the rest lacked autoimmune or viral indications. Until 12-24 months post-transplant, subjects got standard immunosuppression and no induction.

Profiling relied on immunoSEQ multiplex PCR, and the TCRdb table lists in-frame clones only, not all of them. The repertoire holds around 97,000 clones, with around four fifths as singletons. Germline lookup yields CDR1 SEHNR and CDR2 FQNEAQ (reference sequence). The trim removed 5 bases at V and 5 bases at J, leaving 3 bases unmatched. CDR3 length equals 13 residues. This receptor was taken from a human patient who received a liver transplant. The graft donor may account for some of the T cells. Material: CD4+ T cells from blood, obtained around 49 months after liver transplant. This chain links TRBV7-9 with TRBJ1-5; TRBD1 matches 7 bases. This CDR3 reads CASSRDSHQPQHF. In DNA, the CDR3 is TGTGCCAGCAGCCGGGACAGTCATCAGCCCCAGCATTTT.